This T cell receptor (beta chain) derives from a study of T cell responses to AZD1222 COVID-19 vaccine. The overall study: Doses given second, at about 4 or about 12 weeks, were pooled.

Findings and caveats of the study: A mostly white British donor set with more females was recruited, and clonal diversity was possibly underestimated. Just a handful of people given AZD1222 tested seropositive at baseline. Epitopes outside B.1.351 and B.1.1.7 mutated regions reportedly drew nearly half of spike TCRs.

The protocol was immunoSEQ multiplex PCR, while the TCRdb copy is restricted to in-frame clones and leaves out a portion. The sample has over 100,000 clones; 87% are singletons. With respect to this clone: Its antigen is not identified.

The J segment lost 5 bases and the V segment lost 2 bases, leaving 10 bases of the junction unmatched. The CDR3 is 16 residues long. The germline CDR1 and CDR2 sequences are MNHEY and SMNVEV (reference sequence). The TCR was taken from an adult in good health. The material sequenced was peripheral blood, taken on day 0 of AZD1222 vaccination. This chain joins TRBV27 and TRBJ2-5, with 8 positions matching TRBD1. In nucleotides, the CDR3 is TGTGCCAGCAGTTTAGGTCCAGGGGGCGATGCGGAGACCCAGTACTTC. It specifies CASSLGPGGDAETQYF.